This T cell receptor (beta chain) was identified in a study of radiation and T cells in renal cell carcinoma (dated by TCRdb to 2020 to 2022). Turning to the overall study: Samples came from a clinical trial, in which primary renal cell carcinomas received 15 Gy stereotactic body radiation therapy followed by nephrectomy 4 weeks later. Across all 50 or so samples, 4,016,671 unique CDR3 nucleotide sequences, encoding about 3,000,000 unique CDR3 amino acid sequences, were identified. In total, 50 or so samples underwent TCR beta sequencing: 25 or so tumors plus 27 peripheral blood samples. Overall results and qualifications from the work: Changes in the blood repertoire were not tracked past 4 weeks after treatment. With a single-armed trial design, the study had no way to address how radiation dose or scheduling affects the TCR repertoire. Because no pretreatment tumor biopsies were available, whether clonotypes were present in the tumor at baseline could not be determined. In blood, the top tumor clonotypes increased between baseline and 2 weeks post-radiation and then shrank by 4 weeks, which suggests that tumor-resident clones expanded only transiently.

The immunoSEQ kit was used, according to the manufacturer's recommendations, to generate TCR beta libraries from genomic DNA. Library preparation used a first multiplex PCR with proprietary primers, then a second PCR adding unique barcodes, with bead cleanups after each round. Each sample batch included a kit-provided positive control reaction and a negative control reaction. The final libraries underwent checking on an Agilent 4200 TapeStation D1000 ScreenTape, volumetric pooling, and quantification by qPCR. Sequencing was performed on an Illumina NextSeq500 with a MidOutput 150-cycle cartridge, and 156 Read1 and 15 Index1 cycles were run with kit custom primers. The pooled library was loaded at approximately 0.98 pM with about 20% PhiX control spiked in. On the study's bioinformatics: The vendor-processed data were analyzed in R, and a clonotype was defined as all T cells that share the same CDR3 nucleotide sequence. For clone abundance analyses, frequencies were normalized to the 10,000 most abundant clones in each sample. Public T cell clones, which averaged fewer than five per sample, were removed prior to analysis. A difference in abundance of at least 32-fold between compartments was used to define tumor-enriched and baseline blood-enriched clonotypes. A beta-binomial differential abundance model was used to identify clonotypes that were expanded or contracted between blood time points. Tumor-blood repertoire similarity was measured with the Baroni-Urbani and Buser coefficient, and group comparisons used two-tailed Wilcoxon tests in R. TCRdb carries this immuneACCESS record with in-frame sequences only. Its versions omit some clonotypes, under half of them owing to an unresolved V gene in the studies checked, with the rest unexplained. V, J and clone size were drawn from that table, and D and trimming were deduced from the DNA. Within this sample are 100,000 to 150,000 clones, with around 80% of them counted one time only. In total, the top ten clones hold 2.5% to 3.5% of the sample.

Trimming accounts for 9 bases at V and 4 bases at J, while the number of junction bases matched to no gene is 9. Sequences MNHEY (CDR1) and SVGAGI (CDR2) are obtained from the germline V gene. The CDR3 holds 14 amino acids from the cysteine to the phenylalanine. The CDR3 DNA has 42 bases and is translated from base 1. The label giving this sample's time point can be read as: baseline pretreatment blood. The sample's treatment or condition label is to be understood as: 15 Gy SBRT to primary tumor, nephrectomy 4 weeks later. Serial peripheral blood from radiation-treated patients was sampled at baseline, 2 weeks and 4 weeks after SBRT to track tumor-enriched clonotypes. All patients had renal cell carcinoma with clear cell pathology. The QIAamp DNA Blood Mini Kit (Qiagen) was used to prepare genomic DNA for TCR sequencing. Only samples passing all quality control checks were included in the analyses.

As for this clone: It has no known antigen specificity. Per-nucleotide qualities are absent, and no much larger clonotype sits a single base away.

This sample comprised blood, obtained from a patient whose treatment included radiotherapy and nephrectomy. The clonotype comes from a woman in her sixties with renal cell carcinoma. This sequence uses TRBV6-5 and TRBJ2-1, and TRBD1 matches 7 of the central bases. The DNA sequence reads TGTGCCAGTAACCGGGACAGTGCTTACAATGAGCAGTTCTTC. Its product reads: CASNRDSAYNEQFF.